Sequencing of this TCR beta chain was carried out in a study of CD8 T cells in ankylosing spondylitis (TCRdb year 2017). For context, the study as a whole: The study profiled T cell receptor beta repertoires in healthy donors and ankylosing spondylitis patients to find disease-linked TCR variants. Peripheral blood was sampled, and synovial fluid was additionally collected from ankylosing spondylitis patients. In total, the full study cohort was made up of about 110 healthy donors and 25 to 30 ankylosing spondylitis patients. General conclusions and limits of the study: Blood from ankylosing spondylitis patients appeared to be characterized by a TCR beta motif composed of under ten highly homologous amino acid variants. The disease-linked clones were reported to be significantly enriched in matched synovial fluid samples from ankylosing spondylitis patients. Some motif variants were previously reported in synovial fluid and blood of reactive arthritis patients, suggesting common disease-initiation mechanisms. A CD8+ phenotype was shown by the disease-linked clones, which were found at relatively low frequencies in peripheral blood.

For CDR1 and CDR2, the germline V gene (reference sequence) lists DFQATT and SNEGSKA. The CDR3 holds 12 amino acids from the cysteine to the phenylalanine. Only the CDR3 portion is preserved as DNA: 36 bases, with reading frame beginning at the first base. A distance of 10 bases separates the germline ends of V and J, which lose 3 bases and 5 bases respectively. Sequenced on an Illumina HiSeq 2500. Quantitative 5'-RACE with molecular barcodes was used to prepare TCR beta libraries. The authors processed their data as follows. A new computational method, built on a probabilistic model of VDJ rearrangement, was used to identify disease-linked TCR variants. TCRdb cleaned the public reads at Q25 with fastp, built clones with MiXCR and kept in-frame beta chains. Identical CDR3 proteins give one entry, which carries the most common genes and DNA. TCRdb, rather than the study authors, made the V and J calls. The sample includes about 390,000 distinct CDR3 sequences, with about 20% observed a single time. The top ten clonotypes cover 15% to 20% of the sample.

This clonotype was observed a few times. The antigen it binds to is not known. It has no much larger one-base neighbor in the sample; base qualities were not kept. Sequenced: blood, either unsorted or a sorted T cell fraction (not recorded which). This receptor was obtained from a male donor with ankylosing spondylitis. The V gene is TRBV20-1 and the J gene is TRBJ1-1; the D gene is possibly TRBD1, with 6 bases matching. Here the CDR3 is given as CSASGGRTEAFF. The nucleotide sequence is TGCAGTGCTAGCGGGGGGCGGACTGAAGCTTTCTTT.